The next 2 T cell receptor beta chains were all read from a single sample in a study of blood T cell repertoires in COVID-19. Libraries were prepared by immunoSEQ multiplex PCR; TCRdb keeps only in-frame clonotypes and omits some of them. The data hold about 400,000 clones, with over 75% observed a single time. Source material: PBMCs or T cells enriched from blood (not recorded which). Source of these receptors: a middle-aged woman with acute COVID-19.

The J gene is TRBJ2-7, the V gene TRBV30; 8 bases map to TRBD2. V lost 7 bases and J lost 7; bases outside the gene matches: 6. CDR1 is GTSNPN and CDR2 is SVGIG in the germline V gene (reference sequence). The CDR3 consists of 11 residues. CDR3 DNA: TGTGCCTCGGGGGGGGTGTTTGAGCAGTACTTC. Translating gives CASGGVFEQYF. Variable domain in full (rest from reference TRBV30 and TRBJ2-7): SQTIHQWPATLVQPVGSPLSLECTVEGTSNPNLYWYRQAAGRGLQLLFYSVGIGQISSEVPQNLSASRPQDRQFILSSKKLLLSDSGFYLCASGGVFEQYFGPGTRLTVT.

CDR3 residues: CASSEFVRGITEAFF. CDR3 DNA sequence: TGTGCCAGCAGTGAATTTGTCAGGGGAATCACTGAAGCTTTCTTT. The chain employs TRBV6-1 and TRBJ1-1, with a weak D call TRBD1 (6 bases). CDR1 MNHNS and CDR2 SASEGT come from the germline V gene. The CDR3 length is 15 residues. Trimming shortened V by 2 bases and J by 4 bases, and 14 bases separated the two germline ends.